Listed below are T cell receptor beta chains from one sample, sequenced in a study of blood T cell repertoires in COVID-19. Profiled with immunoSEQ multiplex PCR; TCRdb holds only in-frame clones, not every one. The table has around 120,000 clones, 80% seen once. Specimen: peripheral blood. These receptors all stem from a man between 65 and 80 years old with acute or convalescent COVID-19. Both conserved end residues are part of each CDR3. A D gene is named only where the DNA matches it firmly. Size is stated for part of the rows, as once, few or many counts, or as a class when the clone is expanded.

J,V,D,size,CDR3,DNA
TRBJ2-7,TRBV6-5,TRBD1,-,CAGRRDRAGSYEQYF,TGTGCTGGCCGTAGGGACAGGGCGGGATCCTACGAGCAGTACTTC
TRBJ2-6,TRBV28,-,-,CASSSQWGPSGANVLTF,TGTGCCAGCAGTTCCCAGTGGGGGCCCTCTGGGGCCAACGTCCTGACTTTC
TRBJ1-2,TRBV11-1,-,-,CASSRTRDINGYTF,TGTGCCAGCAGCCGTACACGGGACATCAATGGCTACACCTTC
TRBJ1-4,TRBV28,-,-,CASSTTRGGQREKLFF,TGTGCCAGCAGTACGACCCGCGGAGGGCAGAGGGAAAAACTGTTTTTT
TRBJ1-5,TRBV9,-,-,CASSVDPQNNQPQHF,TGTGCCAGCAGCGTAGATCCCCAGAACAATCAGCCCCAGCATTTT
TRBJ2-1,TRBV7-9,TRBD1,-,CASSPPGTGLYNEQFF,TGTGCCAGCAGCCCCCCCGGGACAGGGCTCTACAATGAGCAGTTCTTC
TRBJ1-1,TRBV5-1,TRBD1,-,CASRRGQGNTEAFF,TGCGCCAGCAGGCGCGGACAGGGGAACACTGAAGCTTTCTTT
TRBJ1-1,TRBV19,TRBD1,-,CASSFRRDRGLLGTEAFF,TGTGCCAGTAGTTTCCGGCGGGACAGGGGGCTGTTGGGCACTGAAGCTTTCTTT
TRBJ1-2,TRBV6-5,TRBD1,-,CASSLDRSYGYTF,TGTGCCAGCAGTCTGGACAGGTCGTATGGCTACACCTTC
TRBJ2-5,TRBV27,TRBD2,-,CASSPGTSTKTQYF,TGTGCCAGCAGTCCCGGGACTAGCACGAAGACCCAGTACTTC
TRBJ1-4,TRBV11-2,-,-,CASSLWGATNEKLFF,TGTGCCAGCAGCTTATGGGGAGCAACTAATGAAAAACTGTTTTTT
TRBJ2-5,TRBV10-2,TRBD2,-,CASSESFRGLAGSGETQYF,TGCGCCAGCAGTGAGAGCTTTAGGGGACTAGCGGGGTCGGGGGAGACCCAGTACTTC
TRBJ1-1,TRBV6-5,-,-,CASSSHPSQGGTEAFF,TGTGCCAGCAGTTCCCACCCTAGCCAGGGAGGCACTGAAGCTTTCTTT
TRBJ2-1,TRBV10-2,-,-,CASSETGRRRGNEQFF,TGCGCCAGCAGTGAGACGGGTAGGCGACGAGGAAATGAGCAGTTCTTC
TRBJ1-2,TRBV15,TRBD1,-,CATSGGTADLGGYTF,TGTGCCACCAGCGGAGGGACAGCAGACCTGGGTGGCTACACCTTC
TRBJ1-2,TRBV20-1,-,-,CSAKFSDGYTF,TGCAGTGCCAAGTTCTCGGATGGCTACACCTTC
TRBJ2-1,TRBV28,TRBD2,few,CASSLSGGDYNEQFF,TGTGCCAGCAGCCTTAGCGGGGGGGATTACAATGAGCAGTTCTTC
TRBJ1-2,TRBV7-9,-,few,CASSLEPTPDYTF,TGTGCCAGCAGCTTAGAACCGACTCCCGATTACACCTTC
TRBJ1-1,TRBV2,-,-,CASSERQDTEAFF,TGTGCCAGCAGTGAAAGGCAGGACACTGAAGCTTTCTTT
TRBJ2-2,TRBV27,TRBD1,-,CASRGTGITGELFF,TGTGCCAGCAGAGGGACAGGGATCACCGGGGAGCTGTTTTTT
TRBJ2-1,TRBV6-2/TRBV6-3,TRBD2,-,CASSPTLAGGRFSYNEQFF,TGTGCCAGCAGCCCTACGCTAGCGGGGGGGCGTTTCTCCTACAATGAGCAGTTCTTC
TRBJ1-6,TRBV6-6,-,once,CASSSRQAGSPLHF,TGTGCCAGCAGTTCGAGGCAGGCGGGTTCACCCCTCCACTTT
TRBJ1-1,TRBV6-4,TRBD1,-,CASSDSLALWRDRGQAFF,TGTGCCAGCAGTGACTCCCTGGCCTTGTGGCGAGACAGGGGGCAAGCTTTCTTT
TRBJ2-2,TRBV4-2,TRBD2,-,CASSHRGTSGGNTGELFF,TGTGCCAGCAGCCACCGCGGGACTAGCGGGGGGAACACCGGGGAGCTGTTTTTT
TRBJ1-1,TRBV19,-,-,CASSIRGTEAFF,TGTGCCAGTAGTATTCGGGGCACTGAAGCTTTCTTT